A single sample gave rise to the 9 T cell receptor beta chains below, sequenced in a study of early T cells in non-severe SARS-CoV-2 infection. TCRdb recomputed calls from the 5' RACE reads with MiXCR, one row per CDR3 protein. The sample consists of fewer than 80,000 distinct CDR3 sequences, 9.5% of them appearing once. The sequenced material came from whole blood. The receptor set was obtained from an adult who was a healthcare worker with PCR-confirmed SARS-CoV-2 infection or an uninfected control (not recorded which).

The chain couples TRBV5-1 to TRBJ2-3; D perhaps matches TRBD2 (5 bases). Trimming shortened V by 2 bases and J by 4 bases, and 8 bases separated the two germline ends. The length of the CDR3 is 13 residues. Germline assignment: CDR1 SGHRS and CDR2 YFSETQ. This CDR3 reads CASSFEGADTQYF. The CDR3 DNA is TGCGCCAGCAGCTTCGAGGGTGCAGATACGCAGTATTTT. Using reference TRBV5-1 and TRBJ2-3 for the parts outside the CDR3, the full variable domain is KAGVTQTPRYLIKTRGQQVTLSCSPISGHRSVSWYQQTPGQGLQFLFEYFSETQRNKGNFPGRFSGRQFSNSRSEMNVSTLELGDSALYLCASSFEGADTQYFGPGTRLTVL.

The chain links TRBV20-1 to TRBJ2-7; D may correspond to TRBD1 or TRBD2 (5 bases each). This CDR3 comprises 15 residues. Germline loops: CDR1 DFQATT, CDR2 SNEGSKA (reference sequence). The V end was cut by 0 bases, the J end by 3 bases, with 15 bases between. As DNA, the CDR3 is TGCAGTGCTAGAGACGGGGCTCACGAGGGCTACGAGCAGTACTTC. Its protein is CSARDGAHEGYEQYF.

This chain uses TRBV7-2 with TRBJ1-4; 8 bases agree with TRBD1. CDR3 length: 14 residues. Germline trimming cut 5 bases from V and 8 bases from J; bases unmatched to any gene: 7. Germline V gene lookup returns CDR1 SGHTA and CDR2 FQGNSA. The chain's CDR3 is CASSPLQGAEKLFF. The CDR3 DNA is TGTGCCAGCAGCCCACTTCAGGGGGCGGAAAAACTGTTTTTT.

This clonotype was detected ten times or more. The chain combines TRBV2 with TRBJ1-2; 7 bases are shared with TRBD1. Germline CDR1 and CDR2: SNHLY and FYNNEI. Unmatched junction bases numbered 0, after V lost 4 bases and J lost 4 bases. The CDR3 spans 12 residues. CDR3 nucleotides: TGTGCCAGCAGTGGGGACAGCTATGGCTACACCTTC. Protein: CASSGDSYGYTF.

The chain links TRBV9 to TRBJ2-7; no clear D. The V end was cut by 1 base, the J end by 0 bases, with 8 bases between. CDR3 length: 14 amino acids. Germline-derived CDR1 and CDR2 are SGDLS and YYNGEE. CDR3 bases: TGTGCCAGCAGCGTATTGAGCGACTCCTACGAGCAGTACTTC. Translation: CASSVLSDSYEQYF.

CDR3 DNA: TGCGCCAGCAGCAGTCCGGGACAGGGAAACTATGGCTACACCTTC. The encoded protein is CASSSPGQGNYGYTF. This chain uses TRBV5-1 with TRBJ1-2; 9 bases agree with TRBD1. There are 15 residues in the CDR3. V trimming: 4 bases; J trimming: 2 bases; junction bases outside the gene matches: 6. The germline V gene encodes CDR1 SGHRS and CDR2 YFSETQ.

This clonotype was picked up a small number of times. V is TRBV10-2 and J is TRBJ2-3; D might be TRBD1 (6 bases). Germline CDR1 reads WSHSY; CDR2 reads SAAADI. This CDR3 has 15 amino acids. The V end lost 3 bases, the J end lost 1 base, and 11 bases lay between the germline ends. In nucleotides, the CDR3 is TGCGCCAGCAGTGACAGGGGCATTGGCACAGATACGCAGTATTTT. Amino acid sequence: CASSDRGIGTDTQYF.

V and J are TRBV15 and TRBJ2-1, with 14 bases lining up with TRBD2. This CDR3 is built from 18 residues. J lost 13 bases, V lost 1 base, and 15 bases had no gene match. Germline V gene data show CDR1 as LNHNV and CDR2 as YYDKDF (reference sequence). CDR3 protein: CATSRGITAGTSGRSQFF. CDR3 nucleotide sequence: TGTGCCACCAGCAGAGGTATAACAGCCGGGACTAGCGGGAGAAGCCAGTTCTTC. The variable domain in full, with the rest retrieved from reference TRBV15 and TRBJ2-1, is DAMVIQNPRYQVTQFGKPVTLSCSQTLNHNVMYWYQQKSSQAPKLLFHYYDKDFNNEADTPDNFQSRRPNTSFCFLDIRSPGLGDTAMYLCATSRGITAGTSGRSQFFGPGTRLTVL.

The rearrangement uses TRBV28 and TRBJ2-3; D unresolved. Trimming shortened V by 6 bases and J by 1 base, and 20 bases separated the two germline ends. This CDR3 contains 17 residues. Germline V gene sequence: CDR1 MDHEN, CDR2 SYDVKM. The chain's CDR3 is CASSPARLLSRTDTQYF. Written as DNA, the CDR3 is TGTGCCAGCAGCCCCGCCCGACTGCTCAGCCGCACAGATACGCAGTATTTT.